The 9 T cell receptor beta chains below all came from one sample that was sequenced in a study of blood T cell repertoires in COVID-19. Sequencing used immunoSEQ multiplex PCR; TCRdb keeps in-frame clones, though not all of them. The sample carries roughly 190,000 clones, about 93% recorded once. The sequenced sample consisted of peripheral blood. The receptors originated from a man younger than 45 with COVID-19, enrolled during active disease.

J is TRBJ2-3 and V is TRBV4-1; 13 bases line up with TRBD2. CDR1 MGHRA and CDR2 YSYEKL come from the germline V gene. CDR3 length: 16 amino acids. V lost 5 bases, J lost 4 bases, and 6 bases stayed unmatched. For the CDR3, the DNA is TGCGCCAGCAGCGAGGGACTAGCGGGGTTTTCAGATACGCAGTATTTT. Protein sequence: CASSEGLAGFSDTQYF.

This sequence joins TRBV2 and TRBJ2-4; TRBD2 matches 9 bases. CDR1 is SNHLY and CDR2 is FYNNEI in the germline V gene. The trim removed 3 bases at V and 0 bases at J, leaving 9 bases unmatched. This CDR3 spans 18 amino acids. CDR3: CASSDPASGALAKNIQYF. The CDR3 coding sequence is TGTGCCAGCAGTGACCCGGCTAGCGGGGCACTAGCCAAAAACATTCAGTACTTC.

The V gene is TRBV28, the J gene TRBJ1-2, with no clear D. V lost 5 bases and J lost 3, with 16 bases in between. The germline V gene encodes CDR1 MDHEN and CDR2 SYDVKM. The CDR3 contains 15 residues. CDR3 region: CASSTIGLTDYGYTF. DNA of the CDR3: TGTGCCAGCAGTACCATCGGACTGACCGACTATGGCTACACCTTC.

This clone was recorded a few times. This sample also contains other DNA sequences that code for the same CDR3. CDR3 nucleotide sequence: TGTGCTAGTGGTCCGGGACAGGGGGCCTATAGCAATCAGCCCCAGCATTTT. Its translation: CASGPGQGAYSNQPQHF. This sequence joins TRBV12-5 and TRBJ1-5; 12 bases are a match to TRBD1. V trimming: 5 bases; J trimming: 0 bases; junction bases outside the gene matches: 5. From germline, CDR1 is LGHNT and CDR2 FRNRAP. The CDR3 is made up of 17 amino acids.

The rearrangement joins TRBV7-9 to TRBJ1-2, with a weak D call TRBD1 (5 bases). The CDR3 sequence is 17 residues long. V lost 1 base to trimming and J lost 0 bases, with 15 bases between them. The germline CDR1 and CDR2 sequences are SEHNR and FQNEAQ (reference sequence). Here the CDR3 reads CASSLVVNPGPNYGYTF. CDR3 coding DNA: TGTGCCAGCAGCTTAGTGGTTAATCCAGGGCCTAACTATGGCTACACCTTC.

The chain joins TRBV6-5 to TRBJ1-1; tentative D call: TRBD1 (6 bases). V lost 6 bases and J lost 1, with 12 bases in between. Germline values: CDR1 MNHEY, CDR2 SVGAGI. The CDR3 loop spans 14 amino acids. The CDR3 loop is CASRFPQGNTEAFF. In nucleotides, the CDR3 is TGTGCCAGCAGGTTCCCACAGGGGAACACTGAAGCTTTCTTT.

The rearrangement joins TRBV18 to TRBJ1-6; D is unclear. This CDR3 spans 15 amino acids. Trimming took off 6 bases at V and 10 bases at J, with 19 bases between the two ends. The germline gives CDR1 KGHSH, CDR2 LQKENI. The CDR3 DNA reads TGTGCCAGCTCCCCCAGGTTTGATGAGGGATCACCCCTCCACTTT. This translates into CASSPRFDEGSPLHF.

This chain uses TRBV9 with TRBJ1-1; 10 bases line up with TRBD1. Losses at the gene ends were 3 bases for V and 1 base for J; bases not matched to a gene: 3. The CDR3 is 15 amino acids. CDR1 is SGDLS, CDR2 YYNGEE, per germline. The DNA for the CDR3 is TGTGCCAGCAGCGCCCGGACAGGGGGGAACACTGAAGCTTTCTTT. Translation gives CASSARTGGNTEAFF.

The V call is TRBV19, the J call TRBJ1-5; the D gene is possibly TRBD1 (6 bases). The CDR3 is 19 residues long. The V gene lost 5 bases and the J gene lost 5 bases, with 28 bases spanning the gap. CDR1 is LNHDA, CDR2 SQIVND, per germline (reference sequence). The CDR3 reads CASSYRGSRTVKGYQPQHF. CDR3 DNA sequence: TGTGCCAGTAGTTACCGGGGTAGTCGGACAGTAAAAGGGTATCAGCCCCAGCATTTT.